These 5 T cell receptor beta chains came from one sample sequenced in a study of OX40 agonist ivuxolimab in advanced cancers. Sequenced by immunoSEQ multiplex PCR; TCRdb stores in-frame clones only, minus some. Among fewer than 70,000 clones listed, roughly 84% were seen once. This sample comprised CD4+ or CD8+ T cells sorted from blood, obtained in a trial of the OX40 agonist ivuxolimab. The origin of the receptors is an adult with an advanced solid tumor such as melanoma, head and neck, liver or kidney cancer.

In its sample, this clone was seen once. CDR3: CASSQGLRDEQYF. CDR3 DNA: TGTGCCAGCAGCCAAGGACTCAGAGACGAGCAGTACTTC. V gene TRBV14 combines with J gene TRBJ2-7; no firm D call. Between the trimmed V and J ends, which lost 1 base and 5 bases, there was a span of 9 bases. The germline CDR1 and CDR2 sequences are SGHDN and FVKESK. This CDR3 spans 13 amino acids. Filled out from reference TRBV14 and TRBJ2-7, the complete variable domain reads EAGVTQFPSHSVIEKGQTVTLRCDPISGHDNLYWYRRVMGKEIKFLLHFVKESKQDESGMPNNRFLAERTGGTYSTLKVQPAELEDSGVYFCASSQGLRDEQYFGPGTRLTVT.

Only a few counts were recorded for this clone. CDR3 region: CAWSVPGTGGSPLHF. As DNA, the CDR3 is TGTGCCTGGAGTGTACCCGGGACAGGGGGTTCACCCCTCCACTTT. The J gene is TRBJ1-6, the V gene TRBV30; 11 nucleotides agree with TRBD1. The CDR3 sequence is 15 residues long. Germline-derived CDR1 and CDR2 are GTSNPN and SVGIG (reference sequence). V lost 0 bases to trimming and J lost 9 bases; unmatched junction nucleotides: 4.

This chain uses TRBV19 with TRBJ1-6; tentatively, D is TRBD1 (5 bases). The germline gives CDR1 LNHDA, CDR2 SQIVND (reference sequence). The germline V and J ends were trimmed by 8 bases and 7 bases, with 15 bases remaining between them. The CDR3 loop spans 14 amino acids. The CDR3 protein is CASGVGGLNSPLHF. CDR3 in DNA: TGTGCCAGTGGGGTCGGGGGTCTGAATTCACCCCTCCACTTT.

As DNA, the CDR3 is TGTGCCAGCAGTTTATCAAGGGACACTGAAGCTTTCTTT. Translating gives CASSLSRDTEAFF. The chain is built from TRBV27 and TRBJ1-1; D gene uncertain. V gave up 0 bases and J gave up 3 bases, with 5 bases separating them. Germline CDR1 and CDR2: MNHEY and SMNVEV (reference sequence). The CDR3 consists of 13 residues.

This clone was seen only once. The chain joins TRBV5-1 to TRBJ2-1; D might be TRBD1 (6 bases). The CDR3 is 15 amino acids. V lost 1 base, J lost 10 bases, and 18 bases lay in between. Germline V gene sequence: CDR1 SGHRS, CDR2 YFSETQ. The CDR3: CASSLWGHPSAEQFF. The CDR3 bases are TGCGCCAGCAGCTTGTGGGGACACCCCTCCGCAGAGCAGTTCTTC.